Listed below are T cell receptor beta chains from one sample, sequenced in a study of identical twins. TCRdb re-analysed the 5' RACE reads in MiXCR, keeping a single row per CDR3 protein. The data show around 960,000 distinct CDR3 sequences, with about 12% seen just once and 1.5% to 2% held by the top ten. This sample also appeared in a second study, on yellow fever vaccine responses in identical twins.

The specimen sequenced was PBMCs. The receptors originated from a young woman in good health. Each CDR3 is given with its conserved first and last residue. Fields, in order: V gene, J gene, clone size, D gene, CDR3 DNA, CDR3 protein. A D gene is named only where the DNA matches it firmly. The size field is filled for only some rows; it gives once, few, many or a size class.

TRBV12-3/TRBV12-4	TRBJ2-1	.	.	TGTGCCAGCAGTCCTAGAGCCTCCTCGGATGAGCAGTTCTTC	CASSPRASSDEQFF
TRBV20-1	TRBJ2-7	.	TRBD2	TGCAGTGCTAAAACCGGGACTAGCGGGATGCTGGAGCAGTACTTC	CSAKTGTSGMLEQYF
TRBV7-8	TRBJ1-2	.	.	TGTGCCAGCAGCTTAGGCCAGGGGTTCGCGAATGGCTACACCTTC	CASSLGQGFANGYTF
TRBV2	TRBJ2-7	few	TRBD1	TGTGCCAGTCGGACCGGGACAGGGGCCGAGCAGTACTTC	CASRTGTGAEQYF
TRBV6-1	TRBJ2-3	few	.	TGTGCCAGCAGCCAACGACCGGGAGATAGGGATACGCAGTATTTT	CASSQRPGDRDTQYF
TRBV20-1	TRBJ2-7	.	.	TGCAGTGCTAGAGAAGCGACGTCCTACGAGCAGTACTTC	CSAREATSYEQYF
TRBV10-3	TRBJ2-3	many	TRBD1	TGTGCCACCACAGGGGGCGCAGATACGCAGTATTTT	CATTGGADTQYF
TRBV4-1	TRBJ2-7	many	TRBD2	TGCGCCAGCAAGACTAGCGGGGACTCCTACGAGCAGTACTTC	CASKTSGDSYEQYF
TRBV5-6	TRBJ2-2	.	.	TGTGCCAGCAGTTTCTCCTCGGTCGGGAGGGAGCTGTTTTTT	CASSFSSVGRELFF
TRBV5-1	TRBJ2-3	few	.	TGCGCCAGCAGCGGGGCGCATTTAATCAGTGGAGATACGCAGTATTTT	CASSGAHLISGDTQYF
TRBV20-1	TRBJ2-3	few	TRBD2	TGCAGTGCTAGAGACCCCAGGAGCGGGATGGGGGTAGATACGCAGTATTTT	CSARDPRSGMGVDTQYF
TRBV4-1	TRBJ1-1	few	.	TGCGCCAGCAGCCTGCTTTTTACAGGGAGGGGCACTGAAGCTTTCTTT	CASSLLFTGRGTEAFF
TRBV27	TRBJ1-6	few	.	TGTGCCAGCAGTTTATCGACGGGACACCCAATACGTTCACCCCTCCACTTT	CASSLSTGHPIRSPLHF
TRBV9	TRBJ2-1	.	TRBD2	TGTGCCAGCAGCGCCAGTCTAGCGGGGGGCTGGAATGAGCAGTTCTTC	CASSASLAGGWNEQFF
TRBV12-3/TRBV12-4	TRBJ2-1	many	.	TGTGCCAGCAGTTTATATAACAATGAGCAGTTCTTC	CASSLYNNEQFF
TRBV28	TRBJ2-3	.	TRBD2	TGTGCCAGCAGTTTAAAGTCTAGCGGGCACCCGGGTACGCAGTATTTT	CASSLKSSGHPGTQYF
TRBV6-1	TRBJ2-1	.	.	TGTGCCAGCAGCGGGACGGAATCCTACAATGAGCAGTTCTTC	CASSGTESYNEQFF